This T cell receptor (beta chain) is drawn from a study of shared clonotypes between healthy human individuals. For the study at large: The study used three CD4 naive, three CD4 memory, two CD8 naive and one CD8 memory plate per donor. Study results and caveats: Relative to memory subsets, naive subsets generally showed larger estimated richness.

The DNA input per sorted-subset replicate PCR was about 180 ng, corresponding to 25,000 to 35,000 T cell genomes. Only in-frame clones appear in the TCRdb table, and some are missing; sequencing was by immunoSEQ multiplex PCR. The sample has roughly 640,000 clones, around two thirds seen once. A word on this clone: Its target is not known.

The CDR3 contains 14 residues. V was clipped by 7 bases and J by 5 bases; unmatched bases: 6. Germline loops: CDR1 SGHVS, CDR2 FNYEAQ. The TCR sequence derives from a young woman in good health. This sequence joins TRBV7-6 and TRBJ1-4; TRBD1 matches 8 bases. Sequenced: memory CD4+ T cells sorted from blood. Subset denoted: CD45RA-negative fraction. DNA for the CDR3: TGTGCCAGCATGAGGGGGACAGGCAATGAAAAACTGTTTTTT. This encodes CASMRGTGNEKLFF.